This TCR beta chain was sequenced in a study of persistence of HIV-infected CD4 T cells. Stimulation used 7.5 to 10 ug/mL lysate from CMV-infected fibroblasts. CD40L-negative CD69-negative CD45RO-high memory CD4+ T cells were sorted as populations depleted of antigen-responding cells. There are 11 residues in the CDR3. CDR1 is DFQATT and CDR2 is SNEGSKA in the germline V gene (reference sequence). The V and J ends lost 7 bases and 7 bases respectively, with 13 bases between them. In regard to this clone: Its antigen is undetermined.

The libraries were made with immunoSEQ version 4 in survey mode. Generated by immunoSEQ multiplex PCR, the TCRdb table keeps only in-frame clones and is missing some. The table shows roughly 41,000 clones, with approximately 80% occurring only once. The rearrangement links TRBV20-1 to TRBJ1-2; D may be TRBD1 (6 bases). The specimen comprised CD4+ T cells sorted from PBMCs after roughly 18-hour stimulation, sampled from a patient who received antiretroviral therapy. This receptor was obtained from an adult man with HIV who was CMV-seropositive. The CDR3 spells CSVGGRGGYTF. CDR3 DNA: TGCAGTGTTGGGGGGCGTGGTGGCTACACCTTC.